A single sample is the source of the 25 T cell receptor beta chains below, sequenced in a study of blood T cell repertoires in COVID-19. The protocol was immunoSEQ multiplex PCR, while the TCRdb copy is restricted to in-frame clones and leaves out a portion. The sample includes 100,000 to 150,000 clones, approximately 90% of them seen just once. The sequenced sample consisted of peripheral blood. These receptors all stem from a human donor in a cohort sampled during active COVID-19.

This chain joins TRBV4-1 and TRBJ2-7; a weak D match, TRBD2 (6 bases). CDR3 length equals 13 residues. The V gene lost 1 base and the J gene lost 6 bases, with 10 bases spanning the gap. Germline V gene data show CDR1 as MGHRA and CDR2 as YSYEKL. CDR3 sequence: CASSQVMGGEQYF. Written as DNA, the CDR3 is TGCGCCAGCAGCCAAGTTATGGGAGGCGAGCAGTACTTC.

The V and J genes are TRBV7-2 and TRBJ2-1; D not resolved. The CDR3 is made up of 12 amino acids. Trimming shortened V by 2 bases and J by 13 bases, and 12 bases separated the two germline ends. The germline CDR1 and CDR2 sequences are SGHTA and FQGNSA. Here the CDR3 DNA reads TGTGCCAGCAGCTTATGGGCGAGTAAACAGTTCTTC. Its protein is CASSLWASKQFF.

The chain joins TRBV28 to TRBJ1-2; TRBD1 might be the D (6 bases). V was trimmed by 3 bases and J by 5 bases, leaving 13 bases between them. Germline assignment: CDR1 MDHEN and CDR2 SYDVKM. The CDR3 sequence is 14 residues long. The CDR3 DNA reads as TGTGCCAGCAGTTTGGGAGGGGGAAGGTATGGCTACACCTTC. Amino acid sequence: CASSLGGGRYGYTF.

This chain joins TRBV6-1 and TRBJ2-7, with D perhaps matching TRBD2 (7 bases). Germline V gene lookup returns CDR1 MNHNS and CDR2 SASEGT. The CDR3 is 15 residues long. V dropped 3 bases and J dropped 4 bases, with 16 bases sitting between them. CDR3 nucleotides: TGTGCCAGCAGTGATATGGCGGGGGCCGCTTACGAGCAGTACTTC. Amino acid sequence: CASSDMAGAAYEQYF.

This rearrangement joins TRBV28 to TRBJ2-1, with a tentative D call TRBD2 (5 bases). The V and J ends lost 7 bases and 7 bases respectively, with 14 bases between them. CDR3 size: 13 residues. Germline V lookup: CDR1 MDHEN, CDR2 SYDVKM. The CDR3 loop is CASTPAPGNEQFF. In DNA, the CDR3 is TGTGCCAGCACCCCAGCTCCGGGGAATGAGCAGTTCTTC.

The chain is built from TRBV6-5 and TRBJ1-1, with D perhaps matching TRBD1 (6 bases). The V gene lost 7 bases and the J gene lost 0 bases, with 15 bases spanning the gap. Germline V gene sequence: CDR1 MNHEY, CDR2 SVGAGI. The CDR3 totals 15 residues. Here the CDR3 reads CASTATRDMNTEAFF. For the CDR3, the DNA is TGTGCCAGCACCGCAACCAGGGACATGAACACTGAAGCTTTCTTT.

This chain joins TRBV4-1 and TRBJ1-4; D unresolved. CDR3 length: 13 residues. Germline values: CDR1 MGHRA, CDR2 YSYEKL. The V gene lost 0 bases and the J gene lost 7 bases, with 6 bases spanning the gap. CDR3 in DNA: TGCGCCAGCAGCCAAGATCTAGGTGAAAAACTGTTTTTT. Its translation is CASSQDLGEKLFF.

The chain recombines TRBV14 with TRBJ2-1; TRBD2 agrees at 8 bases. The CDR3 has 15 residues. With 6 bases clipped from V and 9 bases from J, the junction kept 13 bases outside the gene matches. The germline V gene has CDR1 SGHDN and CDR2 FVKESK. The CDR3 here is CASRPGAGEWREQFF. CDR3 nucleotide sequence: TGTGCCAGCAGGCCCGGAGCGGGGGAATGGCGTGAGCAGTTCTTC.

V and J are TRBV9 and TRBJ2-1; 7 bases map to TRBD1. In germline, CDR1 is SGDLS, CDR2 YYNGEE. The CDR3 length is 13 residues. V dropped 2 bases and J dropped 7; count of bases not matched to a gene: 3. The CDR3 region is CASSVDRTNEQFF. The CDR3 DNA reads TGTGCCAGCAGCGTGGACAGGACTAATGAGCAGTTCTTC.

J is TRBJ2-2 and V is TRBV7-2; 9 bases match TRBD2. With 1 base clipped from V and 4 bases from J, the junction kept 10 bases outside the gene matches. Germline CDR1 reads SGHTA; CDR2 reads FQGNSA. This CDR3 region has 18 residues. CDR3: CASSLEGGGSGSTGELFF. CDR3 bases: TGTGCCAGCAGCTTAGAGGGGGGAGGTAGCGGGAGCACCGGGGAGCTGTTTTTT. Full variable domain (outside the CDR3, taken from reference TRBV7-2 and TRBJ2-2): GAGVSQSPSNKVTEKGKDVELRCDPISGHTALYWYRQSLGQGLEFLIYFQGNSAPDKSGLPSDRFSAERTGGSVSTLTIQRTQQEDSAVYLCASSLEGGGSGSTGELFFGEGSRLTVL.

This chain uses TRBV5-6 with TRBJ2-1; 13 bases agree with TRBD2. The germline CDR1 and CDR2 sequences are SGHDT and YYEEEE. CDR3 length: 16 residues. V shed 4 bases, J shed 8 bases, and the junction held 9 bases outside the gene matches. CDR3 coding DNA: TGTGCCAGCAGCGGAACGACTAGCGGGGGGCGAGATGAGCAGTTCTTC. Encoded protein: CASSGTTSGGRDEQFF.

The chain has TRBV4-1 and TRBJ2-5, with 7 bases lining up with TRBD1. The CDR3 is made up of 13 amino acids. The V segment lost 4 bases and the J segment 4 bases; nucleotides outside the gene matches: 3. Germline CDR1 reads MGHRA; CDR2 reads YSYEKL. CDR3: CASSLGTVETQYF. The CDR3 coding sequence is TGCGCCAGCAGCCTGGGGACAGTAGAGACCCAGTACTTC.

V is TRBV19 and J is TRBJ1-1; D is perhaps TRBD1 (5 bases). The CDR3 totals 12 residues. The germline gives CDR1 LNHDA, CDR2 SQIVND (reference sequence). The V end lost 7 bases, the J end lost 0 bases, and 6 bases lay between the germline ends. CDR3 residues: CASKGMNTEAFF. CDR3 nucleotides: TGTGCCAGTAAGGGGATGAACACTGAAGCTTTCTTT.

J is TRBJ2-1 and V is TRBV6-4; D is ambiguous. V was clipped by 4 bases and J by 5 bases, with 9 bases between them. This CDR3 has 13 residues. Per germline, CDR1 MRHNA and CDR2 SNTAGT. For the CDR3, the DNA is TGTGCCAGCAGTGGCGAGGAACACAATGAGCAGTTCTTC. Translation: CASSGEEHNEQFF.

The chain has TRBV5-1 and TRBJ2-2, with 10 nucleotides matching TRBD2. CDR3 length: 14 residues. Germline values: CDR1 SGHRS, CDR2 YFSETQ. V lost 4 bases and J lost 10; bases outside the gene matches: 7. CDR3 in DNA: TGCGCCAGCAGCGCCAGCGGGAGGGCCCCGGAGCTGTTTTTT. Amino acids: CASSASGRAPELFF.

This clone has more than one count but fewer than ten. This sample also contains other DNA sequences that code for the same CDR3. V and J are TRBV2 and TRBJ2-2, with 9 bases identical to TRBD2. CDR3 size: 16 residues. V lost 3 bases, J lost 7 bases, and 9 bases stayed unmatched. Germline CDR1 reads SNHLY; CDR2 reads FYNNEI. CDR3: CASSDLAGGQIGELFF. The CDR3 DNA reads TGTGCCAGCAGTGATCTCGCGGGGGGGCAGATCGGGGAGCTGTTTTTT. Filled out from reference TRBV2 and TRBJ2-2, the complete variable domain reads EPEVTQTPSHQVTQMGQEVILRCVPISNHLYFYWYRQILGQKVEFLVSFYNNEISEKSEIFDDQFSVERPDGSNFTLKIRSTKLEDSAMYFCASSDLAGGQIGELFFGEGSRLTVL.

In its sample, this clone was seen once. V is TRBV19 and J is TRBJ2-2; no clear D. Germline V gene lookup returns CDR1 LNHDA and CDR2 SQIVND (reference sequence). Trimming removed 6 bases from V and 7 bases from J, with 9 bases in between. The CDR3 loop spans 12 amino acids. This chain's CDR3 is CASSSANGELFF. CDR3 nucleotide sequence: TGTGCCAGTAGCTCTGCTAACGGGGAGCTGTTTTTT.

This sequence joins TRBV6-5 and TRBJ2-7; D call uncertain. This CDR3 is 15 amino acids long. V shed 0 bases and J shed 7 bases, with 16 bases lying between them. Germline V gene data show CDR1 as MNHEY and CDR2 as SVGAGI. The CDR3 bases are TGTGCCAGCAGTTACTCTGGCCCCCCTAGTTGGGAGCAGTACTTC. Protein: CASSYSGPPSWEQYF.

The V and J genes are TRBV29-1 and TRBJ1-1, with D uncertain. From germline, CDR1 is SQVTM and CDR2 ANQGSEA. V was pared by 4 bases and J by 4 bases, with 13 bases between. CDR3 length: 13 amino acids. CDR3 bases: TGCAGCGTTGGGTCCTTGGGAGGCACTGAAGCTTTCTTT. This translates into CSVGSLGGTEAFF.

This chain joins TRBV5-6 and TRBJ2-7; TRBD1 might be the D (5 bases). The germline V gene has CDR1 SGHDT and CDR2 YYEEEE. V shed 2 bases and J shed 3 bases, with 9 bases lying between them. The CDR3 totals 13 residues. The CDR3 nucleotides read TGTGCCAGCAGCTTAGCAGGGAACTACGAGCAGTACTTC. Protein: CASSLAGNYEQYF.

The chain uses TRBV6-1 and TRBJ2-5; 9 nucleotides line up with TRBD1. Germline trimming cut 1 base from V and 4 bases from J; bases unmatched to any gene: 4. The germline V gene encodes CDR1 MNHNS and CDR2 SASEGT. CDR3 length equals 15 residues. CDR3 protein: CASSEGTGDVETQYF. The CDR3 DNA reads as TGTGCCAGCAGTGAAGGGACAGGGGACGTAGAGACCCAGTACTTC.

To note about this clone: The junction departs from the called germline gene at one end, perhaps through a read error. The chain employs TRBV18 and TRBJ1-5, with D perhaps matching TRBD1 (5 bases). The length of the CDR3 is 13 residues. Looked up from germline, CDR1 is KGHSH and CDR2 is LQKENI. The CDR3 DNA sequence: TGTGTCAGCTCACCTGCGGGGGAACAGCCCCAGCATTTT. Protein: CVSSPAGEQPQHF.

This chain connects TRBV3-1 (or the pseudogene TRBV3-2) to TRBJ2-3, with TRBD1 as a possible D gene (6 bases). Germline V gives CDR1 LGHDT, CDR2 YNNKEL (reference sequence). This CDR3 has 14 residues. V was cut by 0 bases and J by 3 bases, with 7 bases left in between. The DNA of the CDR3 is TGTGCCAGCAGCCAAGATGGGACAACAGATACGCAGTATTTT. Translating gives CASSQDGTTDTQYF.

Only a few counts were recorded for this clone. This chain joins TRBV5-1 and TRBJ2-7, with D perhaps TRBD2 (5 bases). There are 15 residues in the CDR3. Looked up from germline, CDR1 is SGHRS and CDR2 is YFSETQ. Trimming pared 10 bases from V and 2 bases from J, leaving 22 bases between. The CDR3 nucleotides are TGCGCCTCGGGGATAGGTCTTGGGCACCCCTACGAGCAGTACTTC. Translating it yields CASGIGLGHPYEQYF.

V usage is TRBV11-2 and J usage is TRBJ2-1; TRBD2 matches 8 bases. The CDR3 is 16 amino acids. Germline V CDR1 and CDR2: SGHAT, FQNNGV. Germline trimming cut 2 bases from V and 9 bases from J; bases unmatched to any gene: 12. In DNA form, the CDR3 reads TGTGCCAGCAGCTTATTTCAGGGGACTAGTGCGATTGAGCAGTTCTTC. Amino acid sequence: CASSLFQGTSAIEQFF.